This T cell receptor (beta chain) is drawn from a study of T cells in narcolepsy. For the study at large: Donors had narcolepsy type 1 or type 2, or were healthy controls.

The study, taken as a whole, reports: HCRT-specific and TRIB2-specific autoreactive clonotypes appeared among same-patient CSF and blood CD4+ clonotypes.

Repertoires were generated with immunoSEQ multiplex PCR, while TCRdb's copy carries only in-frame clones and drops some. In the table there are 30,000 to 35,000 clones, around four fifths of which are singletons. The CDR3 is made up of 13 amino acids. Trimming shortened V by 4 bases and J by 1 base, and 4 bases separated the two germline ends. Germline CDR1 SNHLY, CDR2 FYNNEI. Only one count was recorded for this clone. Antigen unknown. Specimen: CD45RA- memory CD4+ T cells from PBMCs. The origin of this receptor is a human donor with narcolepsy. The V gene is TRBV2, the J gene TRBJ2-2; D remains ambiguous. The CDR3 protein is CASSVMNTGELFF. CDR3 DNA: TGTGCCAGCAGTGTAATGAACACCGGGGAGCTGTTTTTT.